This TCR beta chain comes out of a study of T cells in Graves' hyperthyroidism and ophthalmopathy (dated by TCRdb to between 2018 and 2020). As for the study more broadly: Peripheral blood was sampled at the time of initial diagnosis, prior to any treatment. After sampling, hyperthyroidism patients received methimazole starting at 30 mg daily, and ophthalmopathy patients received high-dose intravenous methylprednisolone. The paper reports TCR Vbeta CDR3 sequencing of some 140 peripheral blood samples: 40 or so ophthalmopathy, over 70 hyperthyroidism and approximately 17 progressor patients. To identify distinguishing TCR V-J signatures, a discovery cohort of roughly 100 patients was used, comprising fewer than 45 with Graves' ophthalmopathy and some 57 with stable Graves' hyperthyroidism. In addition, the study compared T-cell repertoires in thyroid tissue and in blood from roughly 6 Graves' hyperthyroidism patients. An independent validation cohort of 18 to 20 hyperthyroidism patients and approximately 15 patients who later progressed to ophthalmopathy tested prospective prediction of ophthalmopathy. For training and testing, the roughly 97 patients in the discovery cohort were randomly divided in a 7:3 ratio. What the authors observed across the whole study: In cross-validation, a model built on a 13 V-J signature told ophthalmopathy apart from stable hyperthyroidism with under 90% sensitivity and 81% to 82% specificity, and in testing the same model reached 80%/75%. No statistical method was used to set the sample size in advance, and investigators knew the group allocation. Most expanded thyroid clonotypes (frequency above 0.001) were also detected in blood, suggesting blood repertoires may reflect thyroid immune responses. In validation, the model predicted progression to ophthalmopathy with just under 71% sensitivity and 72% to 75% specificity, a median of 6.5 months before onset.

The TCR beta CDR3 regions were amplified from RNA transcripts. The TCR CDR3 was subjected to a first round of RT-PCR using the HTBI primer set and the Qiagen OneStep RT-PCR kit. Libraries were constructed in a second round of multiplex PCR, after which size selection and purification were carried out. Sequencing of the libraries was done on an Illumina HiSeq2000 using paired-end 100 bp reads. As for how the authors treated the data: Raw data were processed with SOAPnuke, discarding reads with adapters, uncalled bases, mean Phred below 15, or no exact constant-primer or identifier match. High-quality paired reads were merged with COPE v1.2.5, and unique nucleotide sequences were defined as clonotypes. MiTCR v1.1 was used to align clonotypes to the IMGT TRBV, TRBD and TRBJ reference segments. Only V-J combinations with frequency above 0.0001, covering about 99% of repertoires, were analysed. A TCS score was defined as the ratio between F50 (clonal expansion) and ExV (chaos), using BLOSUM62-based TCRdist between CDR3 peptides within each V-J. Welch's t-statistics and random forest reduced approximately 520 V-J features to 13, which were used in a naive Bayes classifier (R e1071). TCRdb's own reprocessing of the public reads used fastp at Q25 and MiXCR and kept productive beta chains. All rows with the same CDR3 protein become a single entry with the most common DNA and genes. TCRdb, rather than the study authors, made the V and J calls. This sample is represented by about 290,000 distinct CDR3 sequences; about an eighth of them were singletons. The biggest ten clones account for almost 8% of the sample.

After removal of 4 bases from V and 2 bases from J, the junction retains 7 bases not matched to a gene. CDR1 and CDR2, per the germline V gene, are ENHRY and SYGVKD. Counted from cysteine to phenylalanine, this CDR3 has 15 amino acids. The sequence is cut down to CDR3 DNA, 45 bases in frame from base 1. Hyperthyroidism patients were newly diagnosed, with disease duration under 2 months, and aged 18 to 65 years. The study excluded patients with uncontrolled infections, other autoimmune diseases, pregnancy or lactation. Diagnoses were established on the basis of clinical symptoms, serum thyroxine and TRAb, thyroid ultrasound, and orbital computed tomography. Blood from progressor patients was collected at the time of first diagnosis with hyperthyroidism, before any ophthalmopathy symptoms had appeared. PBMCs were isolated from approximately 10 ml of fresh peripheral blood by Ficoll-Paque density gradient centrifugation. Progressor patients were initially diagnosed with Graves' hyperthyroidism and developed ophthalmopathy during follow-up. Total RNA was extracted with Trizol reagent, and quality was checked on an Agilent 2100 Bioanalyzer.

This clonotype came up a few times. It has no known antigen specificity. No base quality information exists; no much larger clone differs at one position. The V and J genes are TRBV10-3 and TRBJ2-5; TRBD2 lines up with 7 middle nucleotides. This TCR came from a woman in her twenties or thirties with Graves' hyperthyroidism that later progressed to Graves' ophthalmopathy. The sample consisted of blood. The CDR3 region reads CAISGTRETQETQYF. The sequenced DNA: TGTGCCATCAGTGGGACTAGAGAGACACAAGAGACCCAGTACTTC.